This T cell receptor beta chain was identified during a study of blood T cells in healthy people across ages. Study-wide context: When template switching was applied, about one barcoded beta molecule was captured per two T cells. The study, taken as a whole, reports: The recorded TCR beta diversity per million T cells decreased in a roughly linear manner with age.

The CDR3 spans 16 residues. Germline loops: CDR1 DFQATT, CDR2 SNEGSKA (reference sequence). V gave up 1 base and J gave up 5 bases, with 21 bases separating them. About this clonotype itself: Its target is not known.

A J-beta primer mix and a sample-barcoded 5' primer were used in a second PCR of roughly 7 to 12 cycles. TCRdb passed the 5' RACE reads through MiXCR, listing each CDR3 protein once. The sample has around 500,000 distinct CDR3 sequences; roughly 43% are singletons. This TCR was sampled from an elderly man in good health. The chain carries TRBV20-1 and TRBJ2-7, with D maybe TRBD1 (5 bases). Specimen: blood. The DNA for the CDR3 is TGCAGTGCTAGAGCTACCAGCGACAGATCTTTTGACGAGCAGTACTTC. Translated: CSARATSDRSFDEQYF.